The T cell receptor beta chain under discussion was sequenced for a study of cytomegalovirus exposure and HLA in healthy donors. Both 60 Vbeta primers and 13 Jbeta primers went into the PCR. Method: immunoSEQ multiplex PCR; TCRdb's copy keeps in-frame clones and lacks some. Of around 150,000 clones in the sample, 55% to 80% are singletons; the top ten hold roughly 4%. CDR3 length equals 16 residues. V lost 1 base, J lost 1 base, and 13 bases lay in between. The germline V gene has CDR1 LGHNA and CDR2 YSLEER. What was sequenced was PBMCs. The chain has TRBV4-3 and TRBJ1-1; D is undetermined. The source is a young woman in good health and CMV-seropositive. The chain's CDR3 is CASSQGRLDGNTEAFF. The CDR3 DNA reads TGCGCCAGCAGCCAAGGCCGACTCGACGGGAACACTGAAGCTTTCTTT.